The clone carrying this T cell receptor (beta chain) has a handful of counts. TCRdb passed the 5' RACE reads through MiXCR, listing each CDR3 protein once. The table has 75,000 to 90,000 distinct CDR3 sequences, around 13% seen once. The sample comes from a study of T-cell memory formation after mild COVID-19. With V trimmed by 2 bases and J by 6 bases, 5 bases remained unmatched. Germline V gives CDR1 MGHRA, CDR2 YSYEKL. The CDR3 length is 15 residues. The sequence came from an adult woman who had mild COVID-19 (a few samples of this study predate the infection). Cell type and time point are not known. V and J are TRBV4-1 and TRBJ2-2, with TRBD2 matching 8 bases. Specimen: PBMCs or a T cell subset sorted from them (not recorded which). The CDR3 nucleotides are TGCGCCAGCAGCCAATTTTCGGGGGGGTCCGGGGAGCTGTTTTTT. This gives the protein CASSQFSGGSGELFF.